The entry that follows covers one T cell receptor (beta chain) sequence. The record originates from a study of blood T cell repertoires in COVID-19. About the research overall: COVID-19 samples from acute and convalescent phases originated in the United States, Italy and Spain. Sample material is recorded as cDNA or gDNA derived from T cells, B-cell-depleted T cells, or PBMCs.

The V gene lost 0 bases and the J gene lost 4 bases, with 7 bases spanning the gap. The CDR3 contains 14 residues. Per germline, CDR1 SGHRS and CDR2 YFSETQ. In the authors' workflow: By means of reference gene primer amplification, nucleated cell counts were estimated. Some clones are missing from TCRdb's copy, which holds only in-frame ones; the method was immunoSEQ multiplex PCR. The V and J calls and clone size were taken over from that table, and D and trimming were inferred from the DNA. The sample carries more than 25,000 clones, approximately 94% recorded once. The V and J genes are TRBV5-1 and TRBJ1-4; the D is unclear. The source is a human donor with active COVID-19. The donor label of this sample is uncertain. Sequenced: peripheral blood. The CDR3 loop is CASSLEQSNEKLFF. The CDR3 DNA is TGCGCCAGCAGCTTGGAACAGAGTAATGAAAAACTGTTTTTT.